This T cell receptor beta chain originates from a study of PD-L1 blockade in urothelial cancer. Study-level background: Investigators checked blood 3 weeks (second dose) and 6 weeks after treatment start.

Regarding the study as a whole: Sub-median blood TCR clonality before treatment predicted longer survival.

CDR1 is SGHAT, CDR2 FQNNGV, per germline. CDR3 length equals 15 residues. Between the trimmed V and J ends, which lost 5 bases and 0 bases, there was a span of 11 bases. The assay was immunoSEQ multiplex PCR, and TCRdb's table has in-frame clones only and misses some. The table lists just over 20,000 clones, around 87% of them singletons, with roughly 16% in the top ten. With respect to this clone: What it binds is unknown.

This chain joins TRBV11-2 and TRBJ1-3, with no clear D. The sample in question was PBMCs, obtained around atezolizumab (anti-PD-L1) treatment. The receptor was isolated from a woman aged 55-70 years with urothelial cancer. For the CDR3, the DNA is TGTGCCAGCAGCCCGAGCCCAGGCTCTGGAAACACCATATATTTT. This encodes CASSPSPGSGNTIYF. The full variable domain, its missing parts supplied by reference TRBV11-2 and TRBJ1-3, is EAGVAQSPRYKIIEKRQSVAFWCNPISGHATLYWYQQILGQGPKLLIQFQNNGVVDDSQLPKDRFSAERLKGVDSTLKIQPAKLEDSAVYLCASSPSPGSGNTIYFGEGSWLTVV.